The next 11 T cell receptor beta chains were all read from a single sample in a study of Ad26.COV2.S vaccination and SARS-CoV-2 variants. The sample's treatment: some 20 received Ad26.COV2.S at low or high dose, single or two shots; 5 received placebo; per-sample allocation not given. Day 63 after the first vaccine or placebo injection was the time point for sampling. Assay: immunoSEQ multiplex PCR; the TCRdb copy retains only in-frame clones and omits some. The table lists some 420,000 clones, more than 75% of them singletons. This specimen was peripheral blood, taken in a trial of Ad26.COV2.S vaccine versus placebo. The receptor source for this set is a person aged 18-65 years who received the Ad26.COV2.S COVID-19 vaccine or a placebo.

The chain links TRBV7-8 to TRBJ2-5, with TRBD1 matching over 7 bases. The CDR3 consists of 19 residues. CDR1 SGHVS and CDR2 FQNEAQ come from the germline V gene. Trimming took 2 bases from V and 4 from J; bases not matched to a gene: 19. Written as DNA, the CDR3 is TGTGCCAGCAGCTTATTTTGGACCCCGACAGGGAGCTTAGCAGAGACCCAGTACTTC. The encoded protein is CASSLFWTPTGSLAETQYF.

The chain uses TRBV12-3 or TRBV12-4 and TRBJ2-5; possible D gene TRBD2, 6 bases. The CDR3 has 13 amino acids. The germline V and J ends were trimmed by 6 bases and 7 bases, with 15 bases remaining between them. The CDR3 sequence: CASSPGLGGTQYF. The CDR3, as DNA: TGTGCCAGCAGCCCTGGACTGGGAGGGACCCAGTACTTC.

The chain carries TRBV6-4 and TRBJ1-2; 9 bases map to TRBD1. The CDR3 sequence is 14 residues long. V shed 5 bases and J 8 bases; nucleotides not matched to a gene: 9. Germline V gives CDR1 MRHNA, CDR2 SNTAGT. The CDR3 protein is CASSLPGQGIGYTF. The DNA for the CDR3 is TGTGCCAGCAGTTTACCGGGACAGGGTATCGGCTACACCTTC.

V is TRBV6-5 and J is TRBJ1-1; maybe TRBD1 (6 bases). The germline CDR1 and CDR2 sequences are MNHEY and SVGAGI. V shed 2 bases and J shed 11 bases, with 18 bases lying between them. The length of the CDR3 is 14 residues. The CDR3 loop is CASSYGLGGAPAFF. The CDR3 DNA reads TGTGCCAGCAGTTACGGATTAGGGGGGGCGCCGGCTTTCTTT.

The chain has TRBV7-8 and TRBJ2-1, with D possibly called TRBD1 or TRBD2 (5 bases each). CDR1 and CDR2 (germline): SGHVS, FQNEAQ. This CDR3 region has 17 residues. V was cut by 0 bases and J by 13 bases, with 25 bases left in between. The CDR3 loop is CASSLAGEWGPRYRQFF. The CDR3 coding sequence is TGTGCCAGCAGCTTAGCAGGGGAGTGGGGCCCTAGGTATCGTCAGTTCTTC.

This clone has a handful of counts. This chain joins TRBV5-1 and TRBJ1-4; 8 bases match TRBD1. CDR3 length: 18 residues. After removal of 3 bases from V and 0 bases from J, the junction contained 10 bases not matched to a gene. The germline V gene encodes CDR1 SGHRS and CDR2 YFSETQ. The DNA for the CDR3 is TGCGCCAGCAGCTACGGACAGGGACTGGTTGCAACTAATGAAAAACTGTTTTTT. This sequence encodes CASSYGQGLVATNEKLFF.

The CDR3 here is CASSPGSHLEAFF. CDR3 DNA: TGCGCCAGCAGCCCAGGCAGCCACCTCGAAGCTTTCTTT. This rearrangement joins TRBV5-1 to TRBJ1-1; D remains ambiguous. Per germline, CDR1 SGHRS and CDR2 YFSETQ. V was pared by 4 bases and J by 8 bases, with 15 bases between. The CDR3 runs to 13 residues.

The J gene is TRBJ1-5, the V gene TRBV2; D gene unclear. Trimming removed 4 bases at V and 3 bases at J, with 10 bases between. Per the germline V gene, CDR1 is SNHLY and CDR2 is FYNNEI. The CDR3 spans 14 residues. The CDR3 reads CASSVVRVNQPQHF. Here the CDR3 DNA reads TGTGCCAGCAGTGTTGTGAGGGTCAATCAGCCCCAGCATTTT.

CDR3 sequence reads: CASSPSGGVAFF. The CDR3 region has the DNA TGTGCCAGCAGCCCCAGTGGGGGGGTAGCTTTCTTT. The rearrangement joins TRBV7-3 to TRBJ1-1; the D gene is possibly TRBD1 (5 bases). This CDR3 has 12 amino acids. In germline, CDR1 is SGHTA, CDR2 FQGTGA. Trimming removed 5 bases from V and 10 bases from J, with 14 bases in between.

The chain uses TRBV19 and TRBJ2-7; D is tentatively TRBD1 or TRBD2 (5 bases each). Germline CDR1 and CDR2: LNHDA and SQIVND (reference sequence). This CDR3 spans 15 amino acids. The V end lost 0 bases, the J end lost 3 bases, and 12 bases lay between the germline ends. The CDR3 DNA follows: TGTGCCAGTAGTATAGATGGGGACGGCCTCTACGAGCAGTACTTC. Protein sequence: CASSIDGDGLYEQYF.

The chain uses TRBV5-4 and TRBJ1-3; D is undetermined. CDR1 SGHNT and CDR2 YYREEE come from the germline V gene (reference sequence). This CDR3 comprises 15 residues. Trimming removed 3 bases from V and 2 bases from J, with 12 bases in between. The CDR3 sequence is CASSSDPRAGNTIYF. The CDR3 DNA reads TGTGCCAGCAGCTCAGACCCGCGGGCTGGAAACACCATATATTTT. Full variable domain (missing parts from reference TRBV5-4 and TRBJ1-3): ETGVTQSPTHLIKTRGQQVTLRCSSQSGHNTVSWYQQALGQGPQFIFQYYREEENGRGNFPPRFSGLQFPNYSSELNVNALELDDSALYLCASSSDPRAGNTIYFGEGSWLTVV.